This T cell receptor beta chain is from a study of immune evolution from preneoplasia to lung adenocarcinoma. TCRdb keeps only in-frame clones here, not all; method: immunoSEQ multiplex PCR. The table shows over 3,000 clones, with roughly 80% occurring only once. Findings of the study overall: From normal lung to invasive adenocarcinoma, top clone frequencies appeared to decrease. Later-stage lesions seemingly showed higher T cell density and diversity than normal lung.

Between 2014 and 2017, patients underwent resection in Japan or China. Histologic diagnosis was independently verified by two lung pathologists. This clone was counted only a few times. The antigen remains undetermined. V trimming: 2 bases; J trimming: 2 bases; junction bases outside the gene matches: 1. Germline V gene lookup returns CDR1 GTSNPN and CDR2 SVGIG (reference sequence). The CDR3 sequence is 14 residues long. The source is a person aged 65-85 years with lung adenocarcinoma. Sequenced: FFPE adjacent normal lung tissue. The chain joins TRBV30 to TRBJ1-5; 9 bases map to TRBD1. For the CDR3, the DNA is TGTGCCTGGAGTCGGACAGGGGGCAATCAGCCCCAGCATTTT. Its translation: CAWSRTGGNQPQHF.